The 12 T cell receptor beta chains below were found in one sample sequenced in a study of cytomegalovirus exposure and HLA in healthy donors. Primers: 60 Vbeta forward and 13 Jbeta reverse. Measured with immunoSEQ multiplex PCR; TCRdb has only the in-frame clones, and not every one. Of under 55,000 clones in the sample, around 80% were seen once. Material for sequencing was PBMCs. The receptors come from a man aged 25 to 40 in good health and CMV-seropositive.

V is TRBV21-1 and J is TRBJ1-3; the D call in the table, TRBD1, was not verified against the DNA. TRBV21-1 represents a pseudogene. The CDR3 has 15 residues. This chain's CDR3 is CASSGDSWSGNTIYF. The CDR3 DNA reads TGTGCCAGCAGCGGCGACAGTTGGTCTGGAAACACCATATATTTT.

The V call is TRBV6-1, the J call TRBJ2-2, with 9 bases fitting TRBD1. The CDR3 loop spans 16 amino acids. Germline loops: CDR1 MNHNS, CDR2 SASEGT. The J segment lost 2 bases and the V segment lost 4 bases, leaving 5 bases of the junction unmatched. Written as DNA, the CDR3 is TGTGCCAGCAGTGCAACAGGGGGCTCAAACACCGGGGAGCTGTTTTTT. Its translation is CASSATGGSNTGELFF.

The chain uses TRBV6-5 and TRBJ1-1; D gene unclear. CDR3 length: 12 amino acids. Trimming took 6 bases from V and 4 from J, leaving 9 bases between them. Germline V CDR1 and CDR2: MNHEY, SVGAGI. Here the CDR3 DNA reads TGTGCCAGCAGGAAAACAAGCACTGAAGCTTTCTTT. Amino acid sequence: CASRKTSTEAFF.

The rearrangement uses TRBV6-1 and TRBJ1-2, with D possibly matching TRBD1 (5 bases). Deletions cut 4 bases from V and 5 bases from J, with 17 bases between. The CDR3 is made up of 15 amino acids. Germline CDR1 MNHNS, CDR2 SASEGT. This CDR3 reads CASSARGGDGYGYTF. The CDR3 nucleotides are TGTGCCAGCAGTGCCCGAGGAGGGGATGGTTATGGCTACACCTTC.

The V and J genes are TRBV5-4 and TRBJ2-3; no clear D. Germline CDR1 reads SGHNT; CDR2 reads YYREEE (reference sequence). The V end was cut by 1 base, the J end by 0 bases, with 9 bases between. The CDR3 is 15 amino acids. CDR3 protein: CASSLPYTSTDTQYF. The CDR3 DNA sequence: TGTGCCAGCAGCTTGCCATATACTAGCACAGATACGCAGTATTTT.

The CDR3, as DNA: TGTGCCAGCAGTGGGTCCGGGACAGGGAGGTTTGCTAATTCACCCCTCCACTTT. It yields the protein CASSGSGTGRFANSPLHF. This chain joins TRBV2 and TRBJ1-6, with 9 bases that match TRBD1. Trimming cost V 4 bases and J 6 bases; bases outside gene matches: 13. This CDR3 has 18 residues. The V gene's germline CDR1 is SNHLY and CDR2 FYNNEI.

This clone was picked up one time. J is TRBJ2-2 and V is TRBV27; 8 positions agree with TRBD1. The length of the CDR3 is 14 residues. CDR1 and CDR2 from the germline V gene are MNHEY and SMNVEV (reference sequence). V lost 4 bases to trimming and J lost 5 bases; unmatched junction nucleotides: 3. The CDR3 protein is CASSSTGETGELFF. As DNA, the CDR3 is TGTGCCAGCAGTTCGACAGGGGAGACCGGGGAGCTGTTTTTT.

The rearrangement uses TRBV5-1 and TRBJ1-1; no reliable D call. V was shortened by 0 bases and J by 2 bases, with 8 bases between the two germline ends. The CDR3 loop spans 14 amino acids. Germline V CDR1 and CDR2: SGHRS, YFSETQ. CDR3 amino acids: CASSLDSLNTEAFF. DNA of the CDR3: TGCGCCAGCAGCTTGGATTCCCTAAACACTGAAGCTTTCTTT.

The chain employs TRBV28 and TRBJ2-3; D might be TRBD2 (7 bases). V lost 10 bases to trimming and J lost 6 bases, with 23 bases between them. Germline CDR1 and CDR2: MDHEN and SYDVKM. The CDR3 length is 15 residues. The CDR3 coding sequence is TGTGCCACCTCGCGAGGGGGGGTGAGGGATGATACGCAGTATTTT. Amino acids: CATSRGGVRDDTQYF.

The chain joins TRBV19 to TRBJ1-1, with D maybe TRBD1 (6 bases). Germline V CDR1 and CDR2: LNHDA, SQIVND (reference sequence). The CDR3 is 14 residues long. Trimming removed 7 bases from V and 4 bases from J, with 16 bases in between. The CDR3, as DNA: TGTGCCAGTAAAACTGACAGGCGGACCACTGAAGCTTTCTTT. This codes for CASKTDRRTTEAFF. Full variable domain (remainder filled in from reference TRBV19 and TRBJ1-1): DGGITQSPKYLFRKEGQNVTLSCEQNLNHDAMYWYRQDPGQGLRLIYYSQIVNDFQKGDIAEGYSVSREKKESFPLTVTSAQKNPTAFYLCASKTDRRTTEAFFGQGTRLTVV.

The chain couples TRBV28 to TRBJ2-5; 7 nucleotides align to TRBD1. The end of the DNA fits TRBJ2-7 better, so the J call may be wrong. Germline V lookup: CDR1 MDHEN, CDR2 SYDVKM. The CDR3 is 15 residues long. CDR3 sequence: CASSYRDRFTYEQYF. In DNA form, the CDR3 reads TGTGCCAGCAGTTACCGGGACAGATTCACCTACGAGCAGTACTTC.

The V and J genes are TRBV6-6 and TRBJ1-5; D call uncertain. This CDR3 contains 16 residues. V lost 2 bases to trimming and J lost 4 bases, with 15 bases between them. CDR1 is MNHNY and CDR2 is SVGAGI in the germline V gene (reference sequence). CDR3 residues: CASSYGVSGLNQPQHF. The CDR3 DNA sequence: TGTGCCAGCAGTTACGGGGTCAGCGGGCTGAATCAGCCCCAGCATTTT.